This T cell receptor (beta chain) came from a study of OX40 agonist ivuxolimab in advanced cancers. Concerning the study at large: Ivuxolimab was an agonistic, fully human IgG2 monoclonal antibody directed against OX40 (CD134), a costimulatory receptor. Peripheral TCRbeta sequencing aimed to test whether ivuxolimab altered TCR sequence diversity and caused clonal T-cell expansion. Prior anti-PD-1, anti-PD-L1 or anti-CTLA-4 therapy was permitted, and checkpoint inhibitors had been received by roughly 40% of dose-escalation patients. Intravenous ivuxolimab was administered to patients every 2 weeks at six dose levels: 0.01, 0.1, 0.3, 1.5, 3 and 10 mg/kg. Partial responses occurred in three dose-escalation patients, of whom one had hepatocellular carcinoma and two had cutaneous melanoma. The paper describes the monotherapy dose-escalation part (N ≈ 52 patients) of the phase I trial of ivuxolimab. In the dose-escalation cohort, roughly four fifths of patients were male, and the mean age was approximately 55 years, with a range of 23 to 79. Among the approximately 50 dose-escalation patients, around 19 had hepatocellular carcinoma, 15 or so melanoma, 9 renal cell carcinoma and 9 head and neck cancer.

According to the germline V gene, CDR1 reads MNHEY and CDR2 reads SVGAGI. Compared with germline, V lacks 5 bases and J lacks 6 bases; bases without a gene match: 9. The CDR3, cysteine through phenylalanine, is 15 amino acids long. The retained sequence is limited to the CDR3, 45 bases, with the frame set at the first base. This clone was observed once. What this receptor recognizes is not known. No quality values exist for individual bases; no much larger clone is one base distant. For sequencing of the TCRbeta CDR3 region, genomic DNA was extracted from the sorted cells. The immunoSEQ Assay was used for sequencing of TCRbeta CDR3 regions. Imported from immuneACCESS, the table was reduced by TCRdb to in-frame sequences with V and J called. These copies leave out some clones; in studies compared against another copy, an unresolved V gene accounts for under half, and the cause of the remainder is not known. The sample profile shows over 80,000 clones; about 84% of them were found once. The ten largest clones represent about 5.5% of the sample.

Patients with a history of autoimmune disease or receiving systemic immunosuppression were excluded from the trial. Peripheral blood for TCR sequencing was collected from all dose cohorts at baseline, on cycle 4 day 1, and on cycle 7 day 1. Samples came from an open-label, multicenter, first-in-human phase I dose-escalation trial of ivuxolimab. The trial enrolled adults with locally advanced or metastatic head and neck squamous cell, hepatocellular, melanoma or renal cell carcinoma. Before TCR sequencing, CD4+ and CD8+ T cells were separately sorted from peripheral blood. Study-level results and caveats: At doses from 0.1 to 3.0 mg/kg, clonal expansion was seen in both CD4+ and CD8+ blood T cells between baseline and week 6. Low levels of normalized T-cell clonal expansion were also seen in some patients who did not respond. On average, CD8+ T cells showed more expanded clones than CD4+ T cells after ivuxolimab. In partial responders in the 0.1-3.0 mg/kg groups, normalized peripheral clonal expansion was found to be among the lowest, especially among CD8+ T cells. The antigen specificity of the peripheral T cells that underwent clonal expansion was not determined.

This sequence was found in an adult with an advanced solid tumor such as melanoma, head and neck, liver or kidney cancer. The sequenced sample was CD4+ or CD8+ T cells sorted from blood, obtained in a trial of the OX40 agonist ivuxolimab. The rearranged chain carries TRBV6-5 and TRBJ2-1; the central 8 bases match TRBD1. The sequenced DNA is TGTGCCAGCAGTCTCCAGGGGGCGGCCGGCAATGAGCAGTTCTTC. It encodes CASSLQGAAGNEQFF.